This T cell receptor (beta chain) stems from a study of cytomegalovirus exposure and HLA in healthy donors (dated by TCRdb to about 2017). Regarding the research as a whole: According to a later analysis, one platform produced both the 110 or so validation repertoires and the approximately 670 repertoires of the first cohort. The aim of the study was to test whether cataloging public T cell receptors could identify signatures of past pathogen exposure. Along with the roughly 670-subject first cohort, a separate validation cohort of approximately 110 different subjects was used. The study combined high-throughput TCR immunosequencing, statistical association of individual TCRs with disease status, and machine learning to predict cytomegalovirus infection status. The investigation overall reported the following: The classifier was reported to diagnose cytomegalovirus status with high specificity and sensitivity in both the original cohort and the validation cohort. In vitro tests confirmed that three of the cytomegalovirus-associated TCR beta chains recognize cytomegalovirus antigens. While some public TCRs were present in many individuals, most TCR sequences turned up only very rarely across donors. A total of 164 TCR beta chains were listed by the study as associated with cytomegalovirus. It was suggested by the authors that the approach could potentially be generalized to other disease states and immunological phenotypes. A later analysis had no HLA typing for the validation cohort, so co-occurrence there was scored across all 130 or so repertoires. Subsequent analysis determined that TCRs grouped into clusters in the first cohort also showed a tendency toward co-occurrence across the 90 to 150 validation repertoires, and 85% to 95% of cluster scores exceeded 0.

Turning to this clone: Its antigen is still unknown. No base quality values were provided; no much bigger clone lies one nucleotide off.

CDR1 and CDR2 are read off the germline V gene as ENHRY and SYGVKD. V drops 5 bases and J drops 3 bases, leaving 14 bases in between. The CDR3 runs 15 amino acids, cysteine and phenylalanine included. Left in the record is the CDR3 DNA by itself, 45 bases read in frame from the first base. Library preparation was by the immunoSEQ multiplex PCR assay. As for the authors' bioinformatics: A statistical classification framework was developed to diagnose cytomegalovirus status using the catalog of TCR beta chain sequences. Not all clones reach the TCRdb copy of this immuneACCESS table, which keeps in-frame sequences only. Checked studies attribute under half of the gap to unresolved V genes and leave the rest unexplained. V and J calls and clone size are as listed in that table; D and trimming were resolved from the DNA. The sample has over 200,000 clones on record, around nine tenths of them singletons. Jointly, the top ten make up roughly 2.8% of the sample.

Donors formed part of the validation cohort, which comprised 120 subjects and was distinct from the first cohort of 550 to 850 subjects. The rearrangement joined TRBV10-3 to TRBJ2-1; the D region possibly corresponds to TRBD2 (5 bases align). The clonotype originates from a woman aged 18-29 years in good health and CMV-seronegative. Material for sequencing was PBMCs. The CDR3 sequence is CAISLGGLDYNEQFF. At the DNA level, the sequence is TGTGCCATCAGTTTGGGCGGGCTCGACTACAATGAGCAGTTCTTC.